These 6 T cell receptor beta chains share one sample of origin, sequenced in a study of yellow fever vaccine responses in identical twins. TCRdb reprocessed the RT-PCR reads with MiXCR, giving one entry per CDR3 protein. The top ten hold approximately 1.5% of the sample, which has over 10,000 distinct CDR3 sequences, roughly 86% seen once. Material: T cells from blood (PBMCs), unsorted or a sorted subset (not recorded which), obtained before or after yellow fever vaccination (not recorded which). The receptor set was obtained from a woman in her late teens or twenties who received the yellow fever vaccine.

The J gene is TRBJ2-5, the V gene TRBV11-3; 11 positions agree with TRBD2. This CDR3 is 16 amino acids long. Trimming removed 6 bases from V and 5 bases from J; junction bases left unmatched: 11. Germline loops: CDR1 SGHNT, CDR2 YENEEA. The CDR3 reads CASSYRSGRVGETQYF. DNA for the CDR3: TGTGCCAGCAGTTATCGTAGCGGGAGGGTGGGGGAGACCCAGTACTTC.

This clonotype has a handful of counts. The chain uses TRBV20-1 and TRBJ2-1, with TRBD2 as a possible D gene (6 bases). Germline assignment: CDR1 DFQATT and CDR2 SNEGSKA (reference sequence). The CDR3 has 12 amino acids. With 2 bases removed from V and 9 bases from J, the gap between germline ends came to 11 bases. The DNA for the CDR3 is TGCAGTGCTAGACGCCGGGAGAGTGAGCAGTTCTTC. As protein: CSARRRESEQFF.

The V gene is TRBV7-9, the J gene TRBJ2-7; 14 bases map to TRBD2. This CDR3 has 17 residues. Trimming cost V 3 bases and J 0 bases; bases outside gene matches: 4. CDR1 and CDR2 from the germline V gene are SEHNR and FQNEAQ (reference sequence). The CDR3 sequence: CASSFGLAGGISYEQYF. CDR3 in DNA: TGTGCCAGCAGCTTCGGACTAGCGGGGGGTATCTCCTACGAGCAGTACTTC.

The chain joins TRBV20-1 to TRBJ2-7; 9 nucleotides agree with TRBD1. Germline-derived CDR1 and CDR2 are DFQATT and SNEGSKA (reference sequence). The CDR3 is 14 residues long. V lost 1 base, J lost 3 bases, and 4 bases stayed unmatched. CDR3 DNA sequence: TGCAGTGCTAGAGGTCCGGGACAGGGCTACGAGCAGTACTTC. Translation gives CSARGPGQGYEQYF.

The rearrangement links TRBV12-3 or TRBV12-4 to TRBJ1-1; D is unresolved. The CDR3 loop spans 14 amino acids. The V end was cut by 1 base, the J end by 3 bases, with 9 bases between. The CDR3 nucleotides are TGTGCCAGCAGTTTAGATAGGTGGTACACTGAAGCTTTCTTT. Its translation is CASSLDRWYTEAFF.

The chain carries TRBV20-1 and TRBJ2-3; 10 nucleotides match TRBD2. Germline V CDR1 and CDR2: DFQATT, SNEGSKA (reference sequence). This CDR3 comprises 14 residues. With V trimmed by 5 bases and J by 6 bases, 8 bases remained unmatched. CDR3 bases: TGCAGTGCTCCTAGCGGGGGACCGGCGGATACGCAGTATTTT. Encoded protein: CSAPSGGPADTQYF.